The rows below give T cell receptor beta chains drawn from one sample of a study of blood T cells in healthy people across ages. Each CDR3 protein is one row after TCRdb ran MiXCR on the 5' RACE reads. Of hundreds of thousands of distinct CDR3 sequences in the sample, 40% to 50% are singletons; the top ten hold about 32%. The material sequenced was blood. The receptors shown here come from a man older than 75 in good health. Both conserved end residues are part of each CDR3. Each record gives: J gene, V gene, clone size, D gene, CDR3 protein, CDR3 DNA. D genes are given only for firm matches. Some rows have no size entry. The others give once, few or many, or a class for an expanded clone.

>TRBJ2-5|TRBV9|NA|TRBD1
CASSATGMGSAQYF
TGTGCCAGCAGCGCGACAGGGATGGGGAGCGCCCAGTACTTC
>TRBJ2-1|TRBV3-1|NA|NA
CASSQDGQRGGGEQFF
TGTGCCAGCAGCCAAGATGGGCAGAGGGGAGGGGGTGAGCAGTTCTTC
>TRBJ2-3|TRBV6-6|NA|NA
CASRTFVRGQGSDTQYF
TGTGCCAGCAGGACCTTCGTTCGGGGGCAAGGCTCAGATACGCAGTATTTT
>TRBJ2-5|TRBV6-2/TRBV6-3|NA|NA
CASTQSLAIQTQYF
TGTGCCAGCACCCAATCCCTAGCGATCCAGACCCAGTACTTC
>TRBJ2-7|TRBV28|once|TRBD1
CASSSEGQGAYEQYF
TGTGCCAGCAGTTCAGAGGGACAGGGGGCATACGAGCAGTACTTC
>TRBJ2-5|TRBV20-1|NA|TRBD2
CSAGDIPGGPIRETQYF
TGCAGTGCGGGGGATATACCGGGGGGACCAATTAGGGAGACCCAGTACTTC
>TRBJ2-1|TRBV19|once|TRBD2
CASSITGTSGNEQFF
TGTGCCAGTAGTATAACCGGGACTAGCGGCAATGAGCAGTTCTTC
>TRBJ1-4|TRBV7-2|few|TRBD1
CASSSRRQGAGEKLFF
TGTGCCAGCAGCTCACGGCGACAGGGGGCGGGAGAAAAACTGTTTTTT
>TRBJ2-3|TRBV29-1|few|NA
CSVDAASSTDTQYF
TGCAGCGTTGATGCTGCTAGCAGCACAGATACGCAGTATTTT
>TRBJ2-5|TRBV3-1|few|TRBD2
CASSHKAGAAKTQYF
TGTGCCAGCAGCCATAAAGCGGGAGCGGCGAAGACCCAGTACTTC
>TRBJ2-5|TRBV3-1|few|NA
CASSPAPSDPQYF
TGTGCCAGCAGCCCAGCCCCCTCGGACCCCCAGTACTTC
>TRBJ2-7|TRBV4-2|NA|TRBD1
CASSPGPGQGVTYEQYF
TGTGCCAGCAGCCCGGGACCGGGACAGGGAGTCACCTACGAGCAGTACTTC
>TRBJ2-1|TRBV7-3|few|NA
CASSRPPGRLNEQFF
TGTGCCAGCAGCCGCCCCCCCGGACGTTTAAATGAGCAGTTCTTC
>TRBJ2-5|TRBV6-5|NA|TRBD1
CASKLDRGYETQYF
TGTGCCAGCAAACTCGACAGGGGTTACGAGACCCAGTACTTC
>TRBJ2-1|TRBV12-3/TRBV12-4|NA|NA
CASSVGTGNEQFF
TGTGCCAGCAGTGTAGGAACGGGGAATGAGCAGTTCTTC
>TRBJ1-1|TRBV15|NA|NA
CATSPSRGQNTEAFF
TGTGCCACCAGCCCCTCTAGGGGACAGAACACTGAAGCTTTCTTT
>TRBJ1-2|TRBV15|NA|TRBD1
CATSTQDRGHGYTF
TGTGCCACCAGCACCCAGGACAGGGGACATGGCTACACCTTC
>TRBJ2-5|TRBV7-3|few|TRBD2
CASSLGAGVIGETQYF
TGTGCCAGCAGCTTAGGAGCGGGAGTGATCGGGGAGACCCAGTACTTC
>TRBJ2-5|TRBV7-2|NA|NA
CASSVGGDGETQYF
TGTGCCAGCAGCGTTGGGGGAGACGGGGAGACCCAGTACTTC
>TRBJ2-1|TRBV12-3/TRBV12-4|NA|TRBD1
CARLNNRGYEQFF
TGTGCCCGACTAAATAACAGGGGTTACGAGCAGTTCTTC
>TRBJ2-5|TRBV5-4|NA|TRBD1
CASSVRQGSQETQYF
TGTGCCAGCAGCGTGAGACAGGGATCCCAAGAGACCCAGTACTTC
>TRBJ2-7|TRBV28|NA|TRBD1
CASSSIGQASYEQYF
TGTGCCAGCAGTTCAATTGGACAGGCCTCCTACGAGCAGTACTTC
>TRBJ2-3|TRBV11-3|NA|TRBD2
CAGSIGTSRTDTQYF
TGTGCCGGCAGCATCGGGACTAGCAGGACAGATACGCAGTATTTT
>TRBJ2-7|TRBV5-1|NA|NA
CASSFESDPYEQYF
TGCGCCAGCAGCTTTGAAAGCGACCCCTACGAGCAGTACTTC
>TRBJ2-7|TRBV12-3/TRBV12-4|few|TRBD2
CASSLTATSGSYEQYF
TGTGCCAGCAGTTTAACCGCGACTAGCGGGAGTTACGAGCAGTACTTC